The next 18 T cell receptor beta chains were all read from a single sample in a study of blood T cell repertoires in COVID-19. Method: immunoSEQ multiplex PCR; TCRdb's copy keeps in-frame clones and lacks some. The data show about 25,000 clones, with around 90% seen just once and 25% to 30% held by the top ten. Material for sequencing was peripheral blood. The origin of the receptors is a man between 65 and 80 years old with COVID-19, enrolled during active disease.

This clone came up once. The chain is built from TRBV2 and TRBJ1-6; 7 bases map to TRBD1. The CDR3 is 16 residues long. Germline V gives CDR1 SNHLY, CDR2 FYNNEI. V dropped 2 bases and J dropped 4; count of bases not matched to a gene: 5. As DNA, the CDR3 is TGTGCCAGCAGTGAAATACAGGGGAGTTATAATTCACCCCTCCACTTT. Residues: CASSEIQGSYNSPLHF.

The genes are TRBV5-1 and TRBJ1-3; 7 bases fit TRBD1. The CDR3 is made up of 16 amino acids. V trimming: 4 bases; J trimming: 0 bases; junction bases outside the gene matches: 7. CDR1 SGHRS and CDR2 YFSETQ come from the germline V gene. The CDR3 sequence: CASSGGGPSSGNTIYF. The CDR3 bases are TGCGCCAGCAGCGGAGGGGGCCCAAGCTCTGGAAACACCATATATTTT.

This chain uses TRBV29-1 with TRBJ1-4; 7 bases map to TRBD1. CDR1 is SQVTM and CDR2 is ANQGSEA in the germline V gene. The CDR3 runs to 13 residues. Trimming cost V 6 bases and J 7 bases; bases outside gene matches: 8. The CDR3, as DNA: TGCAGCGTCACAGGGGCGGGGGGTGAAAAACTGTTTTTT. Translation: CSVTGAGGEKLFF.

The chain uses TRBV5-1 and TRBJ2-3; 7 bases are a match to TRBD1. The germline V gene has CDR1 SGHRS and CDR2 YFSETQ. The CDR3 covers 15 residues. The V segment lost 4 bases and the J segment 0 bases; nucleotides outside the gene matches: 5. This chain's CDR3 is CASSLGTASTDTQYF. The DNA of the CDR3 is TGCGCCAGCAGCCTCGGGACAGCAAGCACAGATACGCAGTATTTT.

The genes are TRBV27 and TRBJ2-3, with 12 bases identical to TRBD1. The J segment lost 5 bases and the V segment lost 1 base, leaving 7 bases of the junction unmatched. Germline V gives CDR1 MNHEY, CDR2 SMNVEV (reference sequence). The CDR3 is made up of 17 amino acids. The CDR3: CASSLLRDRGQGDTQYF. DNA for the CDR3: TGTGCCAGCAGTTTATTGCGGGACAGGGGGCAAGGAGATACGCAGTATTTT.

The genes are TRBV11-3 and TRBJ2-5; perhaps TRBD2 as D (7 bases). The CDR3 runs 15 residues. V was shortened by 1 base and J by 2 bases, with 11 bases between the two germline ends. Germline V gene sequence: CDR1 SGHNT, CDR2 YENEEA. The CDR3 DNA follows: TGTGCCAGCAGCTTAGGGGCGGGGGCTCAAGAGACCCAGTACTTC. It encodes CASSLGAGAQETQYF.

The J gene is TRBJ1-5, the V gene TRBV10-1; D might be TRBD1 (5 bases). Trimming stripped 0 bases from V and 7 bases from J, with 13 bases between. The germline CDR1 and CDR2 sequences are WNHNN and SYGVQD (reference sequence). The CDR3 consists of 15 residues. The CDR3 sequence is CASSESGRESQPQHF. CDR3 DNA sequence: TGCGCCAGCAGTGAGTCGGGCAGGGAAAGCCAGCCCCAGCATTTT.

This chain uses TRBV7-8 with TRBJ1-1, with 7 bases aligning to TRBD1. This CDR3 region has 14 residues. Germline V gene lookup returns CDR1 SGHVS and CDR2 FQNEAQ. Trimming removed 6 bases from V and 5 bases from J; junction bases left unmatched: 9. CDR3 amino acids: CASSLQGVRTEAFF. CDR3 DNA: TGTGCCAGCAGTCTCCAGGGGGTCAGGACTGAAGCTTTCTTT. The variable domain in full, with the rest retrieved from reference TRBV7-8 and TRBJ1-1, is GAGVSQSPRYKVAKRGQDVALRCDPISGHVSLFWYQQALGQGPEFLTYFQNEAQLDKSGLPSDRFFAERPEGSVSTLKIQRTQQEDSAVYLCASSLQGVRTEAFFGQGTRLTVV.

The chain couples TRBV30 to TRBJ2-1, with TRBD2 matching 13 bases. V lost 2 bases to trimming and J lost 9 bases; unmatched junction nucleotides: 13. CDR1 and CDR2 from the germline V gene are GTSNPN and SVGIG (reference sequence). This CDR3 has 17 amino acids. CDR3 sequence: CAWSPPGLAGSWGEQFF. The CDR3 nucleotides read TGTGCCTGGAGTCCCCCGGGACTAGCGGGGTCGTGGGGTGAGCAGTTCTTC.

The chain is built from TRBV2 and TRBJ1-1; no clear D. Germline V gene lookup returns CDR1 SNHLY and CDR2 FYNNEI. Trimming took off 8 bases at V and 0 bases at J, with 7 bases between the two ends. This CDR3 is built from 12 residues. The CDR3 is CASHQLNTEAFF. The CDR3 nucleotides are TGTGCCAGCCACCAGTTGAACACTGAAGCTTTCTTT.

The V call is TRBV3-1 (or the pseudogene TRBV3-2), the J call TRBJ1-2; no reliable D call. Looked up from germline, CDR1 is LGHDT and CDR2 is YNNKEL (reference sequence). The length of the CDR3 is 13 residues. The V gene lost 1 base and the J gene lost 5 bases, with 8 bases spanning the gap. The CDR3 reads CASSQVTGYGYTF. The CDR3 region has the DNA TGTGCCAGCAGCCAAGTGACTGGTTATGGCTACACCTTC.

The CDR3 sequence: CASSEIAGAIGELFF. CDR3 sequence (DNA): TGTGCCAGCAGTGAGATAGCGGGAGCAATCGGGGAGCTGTTTTTT. This chain uses TRBV2 with TRBJ2-2; 9 bases agree with TRBD2. In germline, CDR1 is SNHLY, CDR2 FYNNEI. V was pared by 3 bases and J by 7 bases, with 6 bases of the junction left unmatched. The CDR3 is 15 residues long.

This clone appeared a single time. CDR3 nucleotides: TGTGCCAGCAGCTTAGAACTAGCGGGTTCCTACAATGAGCAGTTCTTC. Protein product: CASSLELAGSYNEQFF. The V call is TRBV7-8, the J call TRBJ2-1; the match to TRBD2 covers 9 bases. Germline loops: CDR1 SGHVS, CDR2 FQNEAQ. This CDR3 comprises 16 residues. The trim removed 1 base at V and 1 base at J, leaving 2 bases unmatched.

This clone came up once. The chain uses TRBV3-1 (or the pseudogene TRBV3-2) and TRBJ2-1; 10 bases are a match to TRBD2. J lost 5 bases, V lost 6 bases, and 7 bases had no gene match. Germline loops: CDR1 LGHDT, CDR2 YNNKEL (reference sequence). The CDR3 extends over 15 amino acids. The CDR3 reads CASSWTSGPDNEQFF. The CDR3 DNA sequence: TGTGCCAGCAGTTGGACTAGCGGACCAGACAATGAGCAGTTCTTC.

The V call is TRBV3-1 (or the pseudogene TRBV3-2), the J call TRBJ2-7; TRBD1 matches at 8 bases. The CDR3 runs 14 residues. Losses at the gene ends were 5 bases for V and 4 bases for J; bases not matched to a gene: 7. CDR1 is LGHDT and CDR2 is YNNKEL in the germline V gene (reference sequence). CDR3 in amino acids: CASSKQGGKYEQYF. The CDR3 bases are TGTGCCAGCAGCAAACAGGGGGGCAAGTACGAGCAGTACTTC.

J is TRBJ2-6 and V is TRBV5-8; a possible D gene is TRBD1 (6 bases). This CDR3 comprises 15 residues. The germline CDR1 and CDR2 sequences are SGHTS and YDEGEE. V was trimmed by 3 bases and J by 2 bases, leaving 9 bases between them. The CDR3 region has the DNA TGTGCCAGCAGCTCTGGACAGACTGGGGCCAACGTCCTGACTTTC. It codes for CASSSGQTGANVLTF.

This clone was seen just once. The CDR3 DNA reads as TGTGCCAGCTCTCAGGGGACGGCCTACGAGCAGTACTTC. It codes for CASSQGTAYEQYF. The rearrangement uses TRBV18 and TRBJ2-7; tentatively, D is TRBD1 (6 bases). Germline V gene sequence: CDR1 KGHSH, CDR2 LQKENI. V lost 6 bases and J lost 2, with 11 bases in between. The CDR3 is made up of 13 amino acids.

V is TRBV5-4 and J is TRBJ2-2, with 8 nucleotides matching TRBD1. The CDR3 length is 14 residues. V lost 4 bases to trimming and J lost 7 bases; unmatched junction nucleotides: 6. Germline assignment: CDR1 SGHNT and CDR2 YYREEE (reference sequence). The CDR3 DNA is TGTGCCAGCAGCAGGACAGGGTTGAGCGGGGAGCTGTTTTTT. Protein: CASSRTGLSGELFF.